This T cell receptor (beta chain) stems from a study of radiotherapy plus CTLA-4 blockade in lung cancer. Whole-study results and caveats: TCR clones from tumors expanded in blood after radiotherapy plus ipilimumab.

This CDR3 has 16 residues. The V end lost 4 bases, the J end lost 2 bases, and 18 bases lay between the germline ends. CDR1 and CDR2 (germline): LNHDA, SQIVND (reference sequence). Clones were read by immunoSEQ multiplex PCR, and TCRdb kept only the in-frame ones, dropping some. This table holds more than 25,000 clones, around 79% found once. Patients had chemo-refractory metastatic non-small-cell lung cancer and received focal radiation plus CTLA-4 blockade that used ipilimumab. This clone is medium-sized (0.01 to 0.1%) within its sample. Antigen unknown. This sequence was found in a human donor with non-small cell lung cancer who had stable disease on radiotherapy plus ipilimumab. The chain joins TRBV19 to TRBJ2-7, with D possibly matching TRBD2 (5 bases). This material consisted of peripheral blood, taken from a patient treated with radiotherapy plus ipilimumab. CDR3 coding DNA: TGTGCCAGTAGTACCGGGGAGACTTATACGGCCTACGAGCAGTACTTC. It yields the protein CASSTGETYTAYEQYF.